The rows below give T cell receptor beta chains drawn from one sample of a study of cytomegalovirus exposure and HLA in healthy donors. Only in-frame clones appear in the TCRdb table, and some are missing; sequencing was by immunoSEQ multiplex PCR. The sample lists about 180,000 clones, 82% seen once, with less than 2% in the top ten. The specimen sequenced was PBMCs. The origin of the receptors is a man aged 35-49 years in good health and CMV-seronegative. CDR3s include the opening cysteine and the closing phenylalanine or tryptophan. Fields, in order: D gene, J gene, clone size, V gene, CDR3 DNA, CDR3 protein. The D gene is left open where the match is weak. Size is omitted from some rows. Given values are once, few, many or a class for expanded clones.

>-|TRBJ1-2|-|TRBV28
TGTGCCAGCAGTAACAGGGTCGCGAATGGCTACACCTTC
CASSNRVANGYTF
>TRBD2|TRBJ2-7|-|TRBV9
TGTGCCAGCAGCGCCTATCTAGCGGGGGGCGAGCAGTACTTC
CASSAYLAGGEQYF
>-|TRBJ1-2|-|TRBV6-1
TGTGCCAGCAGTCCCAGGGGTGATGATTATGGCTACACCTTC
CASSPRGDDYGYTF
>-|TRBJ1-1|-|TRBV29-1
TGCAGCGTCCCCCGCAGGGGACCGCCCAACACTGAAGCTTTCTTT
CSVPRRGPPNTEAFF
>TRBD1|TRBJ1-1|-|TRBV28
TGTGCCAGCAGCCATCAGGGGGCGCTGAGAACTGAAGCTTTCTTT
CASSHQGALRTEAFF
>-|TRBJ2-7|-|TRBV14
TGTGCCAGCAGCCGACCAATGGGACTTAAATACGAGCAGTACTTC
CASSRPMGLKYEQYF
>-|TRBJ1-2|once|TRBV28
TGTGCCAGCAGTCTCAACCGGAGGGGCTACACCTTC
CASSLNRRGYTF
>-|TRBJ1-1|-|TRBV27
TGTGCCAGCAGTTCCCATGGACAGAGACTTATTATGAACACTGAAGCTTTCTTT
CASSSHGQRLIMNTEAFF
>TRBD2|TRBJ2-1|-|TRBV4-2
TGTGCCAGCAGCCAAGAGCCGGGACTAGCGGGCCATGAGCAGTTCTTC
CASSQEPGLAGHEQFF
>TRBD1|TRBJ1-1|-|TRBV11-3
TGTGCCAGCAGCGTAACAGGGGGCGCCCGGGCTGAAGCTTTCTTT
CASSVTGGARAEAFF
>-|TRBJ1-6|-|TRBV18
TGTGCCAGCTCACCTCTTGGGGGCGCCTATAATTCACCCCTCCACTTT
CASSPLGGAYNSPLHF
>TRBD1|TRBJ2-1|-|TRBV7-2
TGTGCCAGCAGCTTAAACGACAGGGGGCAGTTCTTC
CASSLNDRGQFF
>TRBD1|TRBJ2-2|-|TRBV7-8
TGTGCCAGCAGCGGCCGGACAGGGGGAAGGGTGAAGAACACCGGGGAGCTGTTTTTT
CASSGRTGGRVKNTGELFF
>TRBD2|TRBJ2-7|-|TRBV20-1
TGCAGTGTCCGGGGGGGGACCGAGCAGTACTTC
CSVRGGTEQYF
>-|TRBJ2-1|-|TRBV5-4
TGTGCCAGCAGCTTGGACATTAACGAGCAGTTCTTC
CASSLDINEQFF
>TRBD1|TRBJ1-2|-|TRBV7-8
TGTGCCAGCAGGGGACAGGGGGCCGTGGACTATGGCTACACCTTC
CASRGQGAVDYGYTF
>-|TRBJ1-1|-|TRBV6-5
TGTGCCAGCAGCCCCGGTACAACAGGGAGCACTGAAGCTTTCTTT
CASSPGTTGSTEAFF
>-|TRBJ1-2|-|TRBV29-1
TGCAGCGTTGGGGGTGGGGAGAACTATGGCTACACCTTC
CSVGGGENYGYTF
>TRBD2|TRBJ2-3|-|TRBV10-3
TGTGCCATCAGTCCGCCCGGGGGTAGCGGGGGGGAAACAGATACGCAGTATTTT
CAISPPGGSGGETDTQYF
>-|TRBJ1-4|-|TRBV6-5
TGTGCCAGCAGCCCACAGGTAAGGGAACTGTTTTTT
CASSPQVRELFF
>TRBD1|TRBJ2-7|-|TRBV4-3
TGCGCCAGCAGCTTCGGACAGGGCCCCTCCTACGAGCAGTACTTC
CASSFGQGPSYEQYF
>-|TRBJ1-2|once|TRBV7-9
TGTGCCAGCAGCTTTGGGACACGCTATGGCTACACCTTC
CASSFGTRYGYTF
>-|TRBJ1-4|few|TRBV7-9
TGTGCCAGCAGCTTAACGCGGGGTGGTGGATCTAATGAAAAACTGTTTTTT
CASSLTRGGGSNEKLFF
>TRBD1|TRBJ2-1|-|TRBV7-6
TGTGCCAGCAGCCCAAATATTGAGACAGGGAAATACTATGAGCAGTTCTTC
CASSPNIETGKYYEQFF
>TRBD1|TRBJ2-7|-|TRBV11-2
TGTGCCAGCAGCTTAGAGACAGGGTTCTACGAGCAGTACTTC
CASSLETGFYEQYF
>TRBD1|TRBJ2-4|-|TRBV30
TGTGCCTGGAGTGCGGGACAGGGAGGAAACATTCAGTACTTC
CAWSAGQGGNIQYF
>TRBD2|TRBJ2-1|-|TRBV4-3
TGCGCCAGCAGCCAATCTAGGACTAGCGGGACAACCCAGAAGTTCTTC
CASSQSRTSGTTQKFF
>TRBD1|TRBJ2-2|once|TRBV28
TGTGTCAGCAGTTGGGACAGGGGCGCCTCCGGGGAGCTGTTTTTT
CVSSWDRGASGELFF
>TRBD1|TRBJ2-2|-|TRBV10-3
TGTGCCATCAGTGAGACAGGGGGTGGGGCCGGGGAGCTGTTTTTT
CAISETGGGAGELFF
>-|TRBJ2-2|few|TRBV28
TGTGCCAGCACTCATGGGACTCTGAACACCGGGGAGCTGTTTTTT
CASTHGTLNTGELFF
>TRBD1|TRBJ2-5|once|TRBV19
TGTGCCAGTAGTATAGGGGACAGGACCCTCGGGGAGACCCAGTACTTC
CASSIGDRTLGETQYF
>TRBD2|TRBJ2-7|once|TRBV2
TGTGCCAGCAAGGATCACAGCGGGACCCCCTCCGAGCAGTACTTC
CASKDHSGTPSEQYF
>-|TRBJ1-1|-|TRBV7-9
TGTGCCAGCAGCTTAGGAGTCGCTGAAGCTTTCTTT
CASSLGVAEAFF
>-|TRBJ1-2|-|TRBV11-2
TGTGCCAGCAGCCCGGACACTAACTATGGCTACACCTTC
CASSPDTNYGYTF
>TRBD1|TRBJ2-5|-|TRBV29-1
TGCAGCGTGAAGGACAGGGCCACTGGATCCCAAGAGACCCAGTACTTC
CSVKDRATGSQETQYF
>TRBD1|TRBJ2-7|-|TRBV6-5
TGTGCCAGCAGTTCCCCGGGACAGGGGGCAAGTGAGCAGTACTTC
CASSSPGQGASEQYF
>-|TRBJ1-1|few|TRBV7-9
TGTGCCAGCAGCTTAGTACAGGGATCCACTGAAGCTTTCTTT
CASSLVQGSTEAFF
>TRBD1|TRBJ1-1|few|TRBV18
TGTGCCAGCTCTCCCTTCGGGACAGGGGCCATGAACACTGAAGCTTTCTTT
CASSPFGTGAMNTEAFF
>-|TRBJ2-5|-|TRBV5-5
TGTGCCAGCAGCCCCCGGTCCGCAAAGACCCAGTACTTC
CASSPRSAKTQYF
>TRBD2|TRBJ2-1|-|TRBV5-4
TGTGCCAGCAGCTCAAGTAGCGGGGGTTCTTTTAATGAGCAGTTCTTC
CASSSSSGGSFNEQFF
>TRBD1|TRBJ2-7|-|TRBV6-6
TGTGCCAGCAGTCTCGAAACCGGGACAGGGTTCTACGAGCAGTACTTC
CASSLETGTGFYEQYF
>-|TRBJ1-2|-|TRBV5-1
TGCGCCAGCAGCCCCGTCGAGTATAAGGGGATCGACTATGGCTACACCTTC
CASSPVEYKGIDYGYTF
>-|TRBJ1-5|-|TRBV28
TGTGCCAGCACCCGGTGGCAGGGTGCGCGCAATCAGCCCCAGCATTTT
CASTRWQGARNQPQHF
>-|TRBJ2-7|-|TRBV4-1
TGCGCCAGTAGCCAAGATTCGGCAGGGCGTTACGAGCAGTACTTC
CASSQDSAGRYEQYF
>-|TRBJ1-2|few|TRBV6-5
TGTGCCAGCAGTTTGACAAGGACTAACTATGGCTACACCTTC
CASSLTRTNYGYTF
>TRBD1|TRBJ1-1|-|TRBV27
TGTGCCAGCGGGGACAGGGTGCGGAACACTGAAGCTTTCTTT
CASGDRVRNTEAFF
>TRBD1|TRBJ1-4|-|TRBV11-3
TGTGCCAGCAGCCCACGGACAGGACTTAGTGAAAAACTGTTTTTT
CASSPRTGLSEKLFF
>-|TRBJ2-1|few|TRBV7-9
TGTGCCAGCAGCCTCACTGACTACAATGAGCAGTTCTTC
CASSLTDYNEQFF
>-|TRBJ2-7|-|TRBV9
TGTGCCAGCAGCGTAGGGGTCGGGGAGCAGTACTTC
CASSVGVGEQYF
>TRBD1|TRBJ1-1|-|TRBV29-1
TGCAGCGCCGGGACAGAGAACACTGAAGCTTTCTTT
CSAGTENTEAFF
>-|TRBJ1-2|-|TRBV5-4
TGTGCCAGCTACCCCCCCGGGGGGACTAACTATGGCTACACCTTC
CASYPPGGTNYGYTF
>TRBD2|TRBJ2-5|-|TRBV6-5
TGTGCCAGCATTGCTAGCGGACAAGAGACCCAGTACTTC
CASIASGQETQYF
>-|TRBJ2-7|-|TRBV19
TGTGCCAGTGGCCCGACAGCCGAGCAGTACTTC
CASGPTAEQYF
>-|TRBJ1-2|-|TRBV7-2
TGTGCCAGCACCCTCTGGGACTCCTACTCCGCTAACTATGGCTACACCTTC
CASTLWDSYSANYGYTF
>-|TRBJ1-2|-|TRBV4-3
TGCGCCAGCAGCCAAGATGCCACCAGGGGCCCGATTTATGGCTACACCTTC
CASSQDATRGPIYGYTF
>TRBD1|TRBJ2-3|-|TRBV5-1
TGCGCCAGCAGCTCGGGGACAGGGGGGGATACGCAGTATTTT
CASSSGTGGDTQYF
>TRBD2|TRBJ2-7|-|TRBV2
TGTGCCAGCAGGATTGGGACTAGCGGGGCAAACGAGCAGTACTTC
CASRIGTSGANEQYF
>-|TRBJ2-2|-|TRBV7-2
TGTGCCAGCAGCTTAGACGGTAACACCGGGGAGCTGTTTTTT
CASSLDGNTGELFF
>-|TRBJ2-2|-|TRBV4-2
TGTGCCAGCAGCCACCCCGGACTTCCAACCGGGGAGCTGTTTTTT
CASSHPGLPTGELFF